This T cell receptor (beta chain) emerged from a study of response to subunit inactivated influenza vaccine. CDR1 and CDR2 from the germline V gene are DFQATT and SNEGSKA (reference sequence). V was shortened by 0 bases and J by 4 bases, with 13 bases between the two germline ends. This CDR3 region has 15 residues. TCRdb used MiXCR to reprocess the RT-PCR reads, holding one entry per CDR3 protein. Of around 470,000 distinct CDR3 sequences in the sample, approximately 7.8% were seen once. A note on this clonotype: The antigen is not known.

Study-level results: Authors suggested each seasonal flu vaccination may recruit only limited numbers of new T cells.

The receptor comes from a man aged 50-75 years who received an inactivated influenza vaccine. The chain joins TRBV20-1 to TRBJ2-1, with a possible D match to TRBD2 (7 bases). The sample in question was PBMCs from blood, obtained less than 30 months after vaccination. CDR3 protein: CSARDPGGLYNEQFF. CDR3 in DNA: TGCAGTGCTAGAGACCCCGGGGGGCTTTACAATGAGCAGTTCTTC.